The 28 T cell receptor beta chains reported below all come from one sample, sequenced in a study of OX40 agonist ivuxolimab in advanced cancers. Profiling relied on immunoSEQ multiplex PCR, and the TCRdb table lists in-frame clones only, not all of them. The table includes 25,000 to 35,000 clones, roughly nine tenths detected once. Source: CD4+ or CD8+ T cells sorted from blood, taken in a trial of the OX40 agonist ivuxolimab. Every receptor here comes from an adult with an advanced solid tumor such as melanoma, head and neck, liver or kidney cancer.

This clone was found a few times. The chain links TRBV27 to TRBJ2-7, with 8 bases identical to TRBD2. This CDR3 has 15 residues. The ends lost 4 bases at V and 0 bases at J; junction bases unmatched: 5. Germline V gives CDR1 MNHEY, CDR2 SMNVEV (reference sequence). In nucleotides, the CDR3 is TGTGCCAGCAGTTATGGCGGGGGGTCCTCCTACGAGCAGTACTTC. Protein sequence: CASSYGGGSSYEQYF.

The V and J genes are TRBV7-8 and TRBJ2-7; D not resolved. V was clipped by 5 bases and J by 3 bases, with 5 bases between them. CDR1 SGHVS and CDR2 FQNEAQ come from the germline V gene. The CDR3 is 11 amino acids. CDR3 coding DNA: TGTGCCAGCAGCACGTACTACGAGCAGTACTTC. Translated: CASSTYYEQYF.

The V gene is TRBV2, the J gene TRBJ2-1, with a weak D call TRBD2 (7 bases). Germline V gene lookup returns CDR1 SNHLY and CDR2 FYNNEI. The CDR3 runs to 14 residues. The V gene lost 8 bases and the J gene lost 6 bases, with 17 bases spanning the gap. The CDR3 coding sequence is TGTGCCAGCCCCGGGAATGGGGGGGCCAATGAGCAGTTCTTC. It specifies CASPGNGGANEQFF.

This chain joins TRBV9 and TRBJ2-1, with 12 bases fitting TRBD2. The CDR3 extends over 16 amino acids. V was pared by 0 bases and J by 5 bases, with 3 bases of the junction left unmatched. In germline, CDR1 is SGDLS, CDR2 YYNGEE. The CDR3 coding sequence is TGTGCCAGCAGCGTAGAGGCTAGCGGGAGGGACAATGAGCAGTTCTTC. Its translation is CASSVEASGRDNEQFF.

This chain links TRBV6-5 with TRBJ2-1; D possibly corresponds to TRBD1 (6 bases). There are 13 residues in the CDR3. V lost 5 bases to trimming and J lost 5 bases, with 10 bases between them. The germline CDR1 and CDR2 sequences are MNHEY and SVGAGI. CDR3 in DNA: TGTGCCAGCAGTGACACAGGGAACAATGAGCAGTTCTTC. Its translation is CASSDTGNNEQFF.

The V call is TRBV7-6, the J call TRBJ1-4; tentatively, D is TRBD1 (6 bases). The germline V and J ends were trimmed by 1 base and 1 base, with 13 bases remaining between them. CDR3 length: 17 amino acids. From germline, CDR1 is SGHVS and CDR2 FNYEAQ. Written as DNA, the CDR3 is TGTGCCAGCAGCTTAGAGACAGGCCGAGAAACTAATGAAAAACTGTTTTTT. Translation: CASSLETGRETNEKLFF.

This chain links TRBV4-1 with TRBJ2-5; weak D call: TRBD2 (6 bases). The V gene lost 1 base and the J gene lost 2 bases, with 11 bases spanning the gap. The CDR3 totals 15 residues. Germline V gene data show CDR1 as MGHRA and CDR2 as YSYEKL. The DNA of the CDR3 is TGCGCCAGCAGCCAAGTATGGGGGGAACAAGAGACCCAGTACTTC. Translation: CASSQVWGEQETQYF.

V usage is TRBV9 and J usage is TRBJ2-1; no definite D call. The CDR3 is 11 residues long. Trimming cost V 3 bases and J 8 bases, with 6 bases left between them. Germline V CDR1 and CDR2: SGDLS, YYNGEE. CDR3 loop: CASSALDEQFF. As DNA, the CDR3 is TGTGCCAGCAGCGCGCTTGATGAGCAGTTCTTC. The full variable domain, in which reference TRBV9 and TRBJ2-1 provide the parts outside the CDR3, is DSGVTQTPKHLITATGQRVTLRCSPRSGDLSVYWYQQSLDQGLQFLIQYYNGEERAKGNILERFSAQQFPDLHSELNLSSLELGDSALYFCASSALDEQFFGPGTRLTVL.

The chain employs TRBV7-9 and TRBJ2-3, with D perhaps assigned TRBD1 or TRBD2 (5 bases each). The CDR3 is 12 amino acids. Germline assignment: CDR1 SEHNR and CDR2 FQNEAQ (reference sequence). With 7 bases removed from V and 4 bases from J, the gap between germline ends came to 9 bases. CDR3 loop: CASTSGPDTQYF. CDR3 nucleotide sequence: TGTGCCAGCACCTCGGGGCCAGATACGCAGTATTTT.

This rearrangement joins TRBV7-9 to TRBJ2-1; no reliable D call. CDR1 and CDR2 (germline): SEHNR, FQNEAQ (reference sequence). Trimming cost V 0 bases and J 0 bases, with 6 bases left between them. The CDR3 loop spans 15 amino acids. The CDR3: CASSLADGSYNEQFF. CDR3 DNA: TGTGCCAGCAGCTTAGCCGACGGCTCCTACAATGAGCAGTTCTTC.

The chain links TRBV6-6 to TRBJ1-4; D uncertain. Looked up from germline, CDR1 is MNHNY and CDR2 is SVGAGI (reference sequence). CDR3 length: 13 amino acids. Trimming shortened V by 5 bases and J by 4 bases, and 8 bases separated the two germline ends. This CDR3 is CASSTDDNEKLFF. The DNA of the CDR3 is TGTGCCAGCAGTACGGATGATAATGAAAAACTGTTTTTT.

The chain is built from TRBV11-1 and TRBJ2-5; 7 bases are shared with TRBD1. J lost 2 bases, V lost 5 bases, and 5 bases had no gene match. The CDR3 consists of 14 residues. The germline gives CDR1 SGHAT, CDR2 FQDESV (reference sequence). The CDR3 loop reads CASSPGQEQETQYF. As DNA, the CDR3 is TGTGCCAGCAGCCCCGGACAGGAGCAAGAGACCCAGTACTTC.

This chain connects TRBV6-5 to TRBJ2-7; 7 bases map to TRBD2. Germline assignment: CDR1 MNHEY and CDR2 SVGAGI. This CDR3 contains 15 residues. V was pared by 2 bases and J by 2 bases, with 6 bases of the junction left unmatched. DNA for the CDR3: TGTGCCAGCAGTTACAGATCGGGAGGCACCTACGAGCAGTACTTC. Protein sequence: CASSYRSGGTYEQYF.

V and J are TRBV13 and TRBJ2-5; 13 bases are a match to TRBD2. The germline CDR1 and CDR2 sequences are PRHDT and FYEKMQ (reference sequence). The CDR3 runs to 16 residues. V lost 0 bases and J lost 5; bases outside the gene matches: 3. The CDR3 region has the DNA TGTGCCAGCAGCTTAGGGGGGACTAGCGGGATGGAGACCCAGTACTTC. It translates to CASSLGGTSGMETQYF.

This CDR3 reads CASSFRLFGGVRNTQYF. In DNA, the CDR3 is TGTGCCAGCAGCTTTAGGTTATTCGGGGGGGTGCGAAATACGCAGTATTTT. The chain combines TRBV7-2 with TRBJ2-3; 8 bases match TRBD2. Germline V gives CDR1 SGHTA, CDR2 FQGNSA. The length of the CDR3 is 17 residues. V lost 3 bases to trimming and J lost 7 bases; unmatched junction nucleotides: 15. The entire variable domain, with the rest obtained from reference TRBV7-2 and TRBJ2-3, is as follows: GAGVSQSPSNKVTEKGKDVELRCDPISGHTALYWYRQSLGQGLEFLIYFQGNSAPDKSGLPSDRFSAERTGGSVSTLTIQRTQQEDSAVYLCASSFRLFGGVRNTQYFGPGTRLTVL.

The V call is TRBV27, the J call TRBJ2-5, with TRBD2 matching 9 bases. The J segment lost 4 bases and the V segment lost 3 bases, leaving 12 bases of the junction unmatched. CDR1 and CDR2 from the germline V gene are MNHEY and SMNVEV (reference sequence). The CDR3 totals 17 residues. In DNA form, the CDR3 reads TGTGCCAGCAGTTTGTTTAGCGGGAGACCTTCCCCAGAGACCCAGTACTTC. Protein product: CASSLFSGRPSPETQYF.

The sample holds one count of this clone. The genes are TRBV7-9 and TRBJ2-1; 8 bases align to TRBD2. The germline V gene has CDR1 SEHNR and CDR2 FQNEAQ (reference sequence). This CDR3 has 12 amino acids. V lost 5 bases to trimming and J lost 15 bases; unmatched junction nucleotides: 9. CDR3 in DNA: TGTGCCAGCAGCCCAGACCCAGCGGGAGCGTTCTTC. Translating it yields CASSPDPAGAFF.

The CDR3 region has the DNA TGTGCCAGCAGTGAAGGGGCCCCCTGGCTCGGGGCTTTCTTT. As protein: CASSEGAPWLGAFF. This chain uses TRBV6-1 with TRBJ1-1; D gene unclear. Trimming took off 1 base at V and 11 bases at J, with 17 bases between the two ends. The CDR3 extends over 14 amino acids. Germline V gene lookup returns CDR1 MNHNS and CDR2 SASEGT.

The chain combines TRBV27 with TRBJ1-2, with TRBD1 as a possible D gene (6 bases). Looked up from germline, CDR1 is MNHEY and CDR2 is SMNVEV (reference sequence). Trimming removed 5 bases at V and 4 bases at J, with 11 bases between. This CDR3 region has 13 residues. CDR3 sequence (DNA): TGTGCCAGCAGTCCCCTGGGGGCCTATGGCTACACCTTC. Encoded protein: CASSPLGAYGYTF.

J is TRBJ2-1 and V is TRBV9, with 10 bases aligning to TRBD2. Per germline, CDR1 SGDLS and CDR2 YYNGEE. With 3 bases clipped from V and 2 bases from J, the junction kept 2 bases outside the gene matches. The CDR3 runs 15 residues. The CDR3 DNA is TGTGCCAGCAGCGGGACTAGCGGACCCTACAATGAGCAGTTCTTC. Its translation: CASSGTSGPYNEQFF.

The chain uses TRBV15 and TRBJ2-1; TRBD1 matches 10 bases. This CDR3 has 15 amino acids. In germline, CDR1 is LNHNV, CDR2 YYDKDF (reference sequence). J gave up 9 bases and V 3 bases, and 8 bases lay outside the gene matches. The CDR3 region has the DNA TGTGCCACCAGCAGCGACAGGGGGCCTAATCTTGAGCAGTTCTTC. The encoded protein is CATSSDRGPNLEQFF. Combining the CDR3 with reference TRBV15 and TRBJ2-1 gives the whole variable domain DAMVIQNPRYQVTQFGKPVTLSCSQTLNHNVMYWYQQKSSQAPKLLFHYYDKDFNNEADTPDNFQSRRPNTSFCFLDIRSPGLGDTAMYLCATSSDRGPNLEQFFGPGTRLTVL.

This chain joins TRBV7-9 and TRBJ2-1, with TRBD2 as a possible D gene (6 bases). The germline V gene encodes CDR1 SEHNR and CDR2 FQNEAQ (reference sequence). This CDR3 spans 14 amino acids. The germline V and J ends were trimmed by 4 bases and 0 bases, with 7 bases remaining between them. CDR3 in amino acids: CASSSGSSYNEQFF. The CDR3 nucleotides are TGTGCCAGCAGCTCCGGGAGCTCCTACAATGAGCAGTTCTTC.

The CDR3 DNA sequence: TGTGCCAGCAGCTTGGACGCGTACACTGAAGCTTTCTTT. Encoded protein: CASSLDAYTEAFF. The chain couples TRBV5-4 to TRBJ1-1; D gene ambiguous. This CDR3 has 13 amino acids. Germline values: CDR1 SGHNT, CDR2 YYREEE (reference sequence). V shed 0 bases and J shed 3 bases, with 6 bases lying between them.

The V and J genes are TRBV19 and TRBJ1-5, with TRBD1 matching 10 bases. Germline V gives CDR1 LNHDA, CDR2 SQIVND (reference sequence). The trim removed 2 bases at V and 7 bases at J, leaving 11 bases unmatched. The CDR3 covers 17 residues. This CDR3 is CASSIRLRDRGDQPQHF. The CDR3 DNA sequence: TGTGCCAGTAGTATAAGATTGCGGGACAGGGGCGACCAGCCCCAGCATTTT.

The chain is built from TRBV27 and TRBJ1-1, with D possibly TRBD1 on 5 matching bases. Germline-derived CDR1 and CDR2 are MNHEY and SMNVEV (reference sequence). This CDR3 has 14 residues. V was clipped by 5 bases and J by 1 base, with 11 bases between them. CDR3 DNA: TGTGCCAGCAGTGGGGGGACGGCGAACACTGAAGCTTTCTTT. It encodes CASSGGTANTEAFF.

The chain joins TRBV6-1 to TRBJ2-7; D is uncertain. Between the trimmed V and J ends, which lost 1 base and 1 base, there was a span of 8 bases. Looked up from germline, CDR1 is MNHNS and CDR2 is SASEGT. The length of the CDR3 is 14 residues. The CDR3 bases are TGTGCCAGCAGTGAAGTCGAAGAATCCTACGAGCAGTACTTC. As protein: CASSEVEESYEQYF.

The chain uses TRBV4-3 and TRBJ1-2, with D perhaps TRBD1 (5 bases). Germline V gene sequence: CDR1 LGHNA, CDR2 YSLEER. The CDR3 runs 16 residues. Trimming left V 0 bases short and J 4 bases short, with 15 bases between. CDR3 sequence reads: CASSQDRATVGYGYTF. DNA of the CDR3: TGCGCCAGCAGCCAAGATAGGGCGACAGTCGGCTATGGCTACACCTTC.

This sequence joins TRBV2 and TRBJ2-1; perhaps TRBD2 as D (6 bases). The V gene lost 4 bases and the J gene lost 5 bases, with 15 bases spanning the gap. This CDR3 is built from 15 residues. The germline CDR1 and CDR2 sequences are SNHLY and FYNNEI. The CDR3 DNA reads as TGTGCCAGCAGTGGGAAAGCGGGTTTGGACAATGAGCAGTTCTTC. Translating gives CASSGKAGLDNEQFF.